This T cell receptor (beta chain) came from a study of cytomegalovirus exposure and HLA in healthy donors. Overall study: The study's early data release held roughly 91 million unique TCRs from HLA-typed donors. Study-wide points: With DRB1 most and HLA-C fewest, TCR association rates differed between HLA loci in a later analysis.

Unrecorded immune exposures were likely, despite nominal health at sampling. The PCR ran on 60 Vbeta and 13 Jbeta primers. TCRdb's table, derived via immunoSEQ multiplex PCR, lists solely in-frame clones and lacks some. The sample has 100,000 to 150,000 clones; 83% are singletons. A remark on this clone: Its antigen is as yet unknown.

The TCR originated in a woman between 40 and 50 years old in good health and CMV-seropositive. Sequencing was done on a sample of PBMCs.

In DNA form, the CDR3 reads TGTGCCAGCAATTTGGCTTACAATGAGCAGTTCTTC. Encoded protein: CASNLAYNEQFF. The V and J genes are TRBV6-1 and TRBJ2-1; no definite D call. The CDR3 runs 12 residues. Germline V gene lookup returns CDR1 MNHNS and CDR2 SASEGT. V was pared by 7 bases and J by 4 bases, with 8 bases between.